These 3 T cell receptor beta chains originate from one sample sequenced in a study of CD8 T cells in Susac syndrome. A quantity of about 0.45 to 1 ug RNA underwent reverse transcription using random hexamers. TCRdb reprocessed the immunoSEQ multiplex PCR reads with MiXCR, giving one entry per CDR3 protein. The table records under 200,000 distinct CDR3 sequences, approximately 95% of them present only once. The sample taken for sequencing was CD8+ T cells from PBMCs. Receptors were obtained from a human donor with multiple sclerosis.

This sequence joins TRBV6-6 and TRBJ1-2; 7 bases line up with TRBD1. The CDR3 spans 11 residues. The V and J ends lost 6 bases and 8 bases, in that order; junction bases with no gene match: 3. In germline, CDR1 is MNHNY, CDR2 SVGAGI (reference sequence). The CDR3 coding sequence is TGTGCCAGCAGGGAGGGGGCAGGCTACACCTTC. Encoded protein: CASREGAGYTF.

CDR3 coding DNA: TGCAGTGCTAGCCGGACAAAAGGCAATGAGCAGTTCTTC. This translates into CSASRTKGNEQFF. The chain couples TRBV20-1 to TRBJ2-1, with D possibly being TRBD1 (5 bases). V was shortened by 3 bases and J by 6 bases, with 12 bases between the two germline ends. The germline V gene encodes CDR1 DFQATT and CDR2 SNEGSKA (reference sequence). This CDR3 is 13 amino acids long.

The chain is built from TRBV4-1 and TRBJ1-5; no reliable D call. Per the germline V gene, CDR1 is MGHRA and CDR2 is YSYEKL. This CDR3 region has 13 residues. The ends were cut back, 3 bases at V and 7 bases at J, with 10 bases in the middle. The CDR3 sequence: CASSQSIIQPQHF. The CDR3 coding sequence is TGCGCCAGCAGCCAGTCCATTATCCAGCCCCAGCATTTT.